This passage covers 23 T cell receptor beta chains from one sample sequenced in a study of blood T cells in healthy people across ages. It was with a sample-barcoded 5' primer and a J-beta primer mix that a second PCR of roughly 7 to 12 cycles was run. In TCRdb, the 5' RACE reads were re-called with MiXCR into one record per CDR3 protein. Among approximately 1,700,000 distinct CDR3 sequences listed, 30% to 40% were seen once. Sequences were obtained from blood. The source of these receptors is a human donor in good health.

The V call is TRBV28, the J call TRBJ1-5; the D gene is possibly TRBD1 (6 bases). The CDR3 totals 14 residues. Germline-derived CDR1 and CDR2 are MDHEN and SYDVKM. With 4 bases removed from V and 7 bases from J, the gap between germline ends came to 14 bases. The CDR3 DNA follows: TGTGCCAGCAGTTCCCCGACAGGTTACCAGCCCCAGCATTTT. Amino acid sequence: CASSSPTGYQPQHF.

In DNA, the CDR3 is TGTGCCAGCAGCTTATTAGCAACCTACAATGAGCAGTTCTTC. It yields the protein CASSLLATYNEQFF. The rearrangement joins TRBV7-2 to TRBJ2-1, with D unresolved. Germline CDR1 reads SGHTA; CDR2 reads FQGNSA. CDR3 size: 14 residues. The V and J ends lost 2 bases and 2 bases respectively, with 7 bases between them. The full variable domain, with the rest looked up from reference TRBV7-2 and TRBJ2-1, is GAGVSQSPSNKVTEKGKDVELRCDPISGHTALYWYRQSLGQGLEFLIYFQGNSAPDKSGLPSDRFSAERTGGSVSTLTIQRTQQEDSAVYLCASSLLATYNEQFFGPGTRLTVL.

For the CDR3, the DNA is TGTGCCAGCAGCCCTCCCTTAGCGGGGGGGCCCAATGAGCAGTTCTTC. Protein: CASSPPLAGGPNEQFF. This chain uses TRBV4-2 with TRBJ2-1; 11 bases align to TRBD2. Germline loops: CDR1 LGHNA, CDR2 YNFKEQ. V lost 4 bases, J lost 6 bases, and 8 bases stayed unmatched. The CDR3 contains 16 residues.

The chain recombines TRBV29-1 with TRBJ2-3; D not resolved. The CDR3 has 13 residues. Germline lookup yields CDR1 SQVTM and CDR2 ANQGSEA. V was shortened by 3 bases and J by 0 bases, with 7 bases between the two germline ends. CDR3 loop: CSVDVGSTDTQYF. DNA for the CDR3: TGCAGCGTTGATGTAGGGAGCACAGATACGCAGTATTTT.

The chain employs TRBV7-2 and TRBJ2-7; 10 nucleotides agree with TRBD2. The CDR3 loop spans 17 amino acids. Germline assignment: CDR1 SGHTA and CDR2 FQGNSA. Trimming at V came to 1 base and at J to 9 bases, leaving 15 bases not matched to a gene. For the CDR3, the DNA is TGTGCCAGCAGCTTAGTCCCTGTCCAGCTAGCGGGGGAGCGGCAGTACTTC. Translated: CASSLVPVQLAGERQYF.

About this clonotype: One end of the junction is discordant with germline, which a read error may explain. The chain joins TRBV4-1 to TRBJ2-7; 8 nucleotides agree with TRBD2. This CDR3 region has 14 residues. CDR1 and CDR2 (germline): MGHRA, YSYEKL. The CDR3 sequence is CVSSHPGGGTEQYF. The CDR3 DNA follows: TGCGTCAGCAGCCATCCCGGGGGGGGGACCGAGCAGTACTTC.

This clonotype was seen a handful of times. The genes are TRBV20-1 and TRBJ2-7, with 11 nucleotides matching TRBD1. The CDR3 is made up of 15 amino acids. CDR1 and CDR2 from the germline V gene are DFQATT and SNEGSKA (reference sequence). The V and J ends lost 2 bases and 4 bases, in that order; junction bases with no gene match: 7. CDR3 DNA sequence: TGCAGTGCTAGACCCGGGACAGGGGGTATTTACGAGCAGTACTTC. It specifies CSARPGTGGIYEQYF.

The V call is TRBV2, the J call TRBJ2-7; TRBD1 agrees at 7 bases. V was clipped by 6 bases and J by 0 bases; unmatched bases: 14. This CDR3 is 17 amino acids long. In germline, CDR1 is SNHLY, CDR2 FYNNEI. The CDR3 coding sequence is TGTGCCAGCAGAAAACGGGAACGGACAGGTGGCTCCTACGAGCAGTACTTC. Protein: CASRKRERTGGSYEQYF.

The rearrangement joins TRBV7-2 to TRBJ2-1; 7 positions match TRBD2. Germline CDR1 is SGHTA and CDR2 is FQGNSA. With 5 bases clipped from V and 7 bases from J, the junction kept 8 bases outside the gene matches. The CDR3 loop spans 14 amino acids. CDR3 nucleotide sequence: TGTGCCAGCAGCCTAGGACTAGAAATAAATGAGCAGTTCTTC. This sequence encodes CASSLGLEINEQFF.

This clonotype showed up just a few times. The CDR3 reads CASSVWVDGRYGYTF. The CDR3 coding sequence is TGTGCCAGCAGCGTATGGGTGGACGGCCGCTATGGCTACACCTTC. The chain has TRBV9 and TRBJ1-2; D is uncertain. V lost 1 base and J 4 bases, leaving 14 bases between the germline ends. The CDR3 has 15 residues. CDR1 is SGDLS, CDR2 YYNGEE, per germline.

The chain links TRBV19 to TRBJ1-5, with D uncertain. The CDR3 is 12 residues long. CDR1 is LNHDA, CDR2 SQIVND, per germline (reference sequence). V gave up 4 bases and J gave up 9 bases, with 10 bases separating them. In DNA, the CDR3 is TGTGCCAGTAGTACCACCGAGGGGCCCCAGCATTTT. Translation gives CASSTTEGPQHF.

In the case of this clonotype: A read error may explain this, as a much larger clone is one base away. The gene calls are TRBV10-3 and TRBJ1-2, with a weak D call TRBD1 (5 bases). From germline, CDR1 is ENHRY and CDR2 SYGVKD. V shed 10 bases and J shed 6 bases, with 12 bases lying between them. This CDR3 region has 11 residues. The DNA of the CDR3 is TGTGCCACCCAACGGGGCCATGGCTACACCTTC. This gives the protein CATQRGHGYTF.

The chain has TRBV11-3 and TRBJ2-7; 8 nucleotides match TRBD2. CDR3 length: 16 amino acids. Germline-derived CDR1 and CDR2 are SGHNT and YENEEA. The ends lost 1 base at V and 3 bases at J; junction bases unmatched: 8. This chain's CDR3 is CASSLAFGTRNYEQYF. CDR3 nucleotide sequence: TGTGCCAGCAGCTTAGCATTCGGGACTAGGAACTACGAGCAGTACTTC.

CDR3 amino acids: CASSQSSDSSYEQYF. The CDR3 DNA sequence: TGTGCCAGCAGCCAATCCTCAGATAGCTCCTACGAGCAGTACTTC. This chain links TRBV3-1 with TRBJ2-7; D call uncertain. V lost 2 bases and J lost 0, with 11 bases in between. Germline CDR1 is LGHDT and CDR2 is YNNKEL (reference sequence). The CDR3 spans 15 residues.

The chain combines TRBV5-1 with TRBJ1-2; possible D gene TRBD1, 6 bases. Germline CDR1 SGHRS, CDR2 YFSETQ. The CDR3 length is 15 residues. The germline V and J ends were trimmed by 6 bases and 5 bases, with 20 bases remaining between them. For the CDR3, the DNA is TGCGCCAGCAACGTCGGACCAGGGGAAGGGTATGGCTACACCTTC. Protein product: CASNVGPGEGYGYTF.

This chain connects TRBV5-6 to TRBJ1-2; D remains ambiguous. CDR1 SGHDT and CDR2 YYEEEE come from the germline V gene. The V end was cut by 0 bases, the J end by 5 bases, with 14 bases between. The CDR3 runs 15 residues. The CDR3 here is CASSLVGGPKYGYTF. DNA of the CDR3: TGTGCCAGCAGCTTGGTAGGAGGCCCGAAGTATGGCTACACCTTC.

J is TRBJ1-2 and V is TRBV4-1; 7 bases line up with TRBD1. V lost 4 bases and J lost 4; bases outside the gene matches: 9. The CDR3 has 15 residues. Germline V gene data show CDR1 as MGHRA and CDR2 as YSYEKL. In nucleotides, the CDR3 is TGCGCCAGCAGCCCGGGACAGACTGGGTTCTATGGCTACACCTTC. It is translated as CASSPGQTGFYGYTF.

The chain is built from TRBV21-1 and TRBJ1-1; TRBD1, as called in the table, went unchecked against the DNA. TRBV21-1 is classified as a pseudogene. This CDR3 has 16 residues. This CDR3 reads CASSKEALTGDTEAFF. In DNA, the CDR3 is TGTGCCAGCAGCAAAGAGGCACTGACAGGGGACACTGAAGCTTTCTTT.

This clonotype occurred a few times. This chain connects TRBV20-1 to TRBJ2-3; 9 bases map to TRBD2. Germline CDR1 is DFQATT and CDR2 is SNEGSKA (reference sequence). The CDR3 totals 15 residues. The V gene end was trimmed by 5 bases and the J gene end by 5 bases; junction bases not matched to a gene: 11. The CDR3 protein is CSARADAGGKDTQYF. The CDR3 DNA reads TGCAGTGCTCGTGCGGACGCGGGGGGGAAAGATACGCAGTATTTT.

This chain uses TRBV7-9 with TRBJ2-1, with 9 positions matching TRBD2. CDR1 and CDR2 from the germline V gene are SEHNR and FQNEAQ (reference sequence). This CDR3 has 16 amino acids. Germline trimming cut 0 bases from V and 9 bases from J; bases unmatched to any gene: 9. The CDR3 DNA reads TGTGCCAGCAGCTTAGCGGCGGGGGGGCGGAGGATTGAGCAGTTCTTC. The encoded protein is CASSLAAGGRRIEQFF.

Of note for this clonotype: Given a much more abundant clone one base away, this may be a read error. The chain combines TRBV7-9 with TRBJ2-1; 13 bases line up with TRBD2. The CDR3 contains 17 residues. Germline assignment: CDR1 SEHNR and CDR2 FQNEAQ (reference sequence). Trimming took 4 bases from V and 3 from J; bases not matched to a gene: 6. In DNA, the CDR3 is TGTGCCAGCAGCTCCCCGACTAGCGGGGGGTACTACAATGAGCAGTTCTTC. It codes for CASSSPTSGGYYNEQFF.

Concerning this clonotype itself: This likely comes from a read error, as the CDR3 has no conserved phenylalanine or tryptophan at its end. V gene TRBV20-1 combines with J gene TRBJ2-5; 7 bases map to TRBD2. The CDR3 has 12 amino acids. J lost 5 bases, V lost 0 bases, and 0 bases had no gene match. Germline CDR1 is DFQATT and CDR2 is SNEGSKA (reference sequence). The CDR3 DNA reads as TGCAGTGCTAGAGAGGGAGGGGAGACCCAGTACGTC. This gives the protein CSAREGGETQYV.

This clonotype was recorded a few times. The gene calls are TRBV9 and TRBJ2-4; the D gene is possibly TRBD2 (6 bases). Trimming left V 4 bases short and J 8 bases short, with 16 bases between. The length of the CDR3 is 14 residues. Germline-derived CDR1 and CDR2 are SGDLS and YYNGEE. Here the CDR3 reads CASSPHQGEDIQYF. The CDR3 coding sequence is TGTGCCAGCAGCCCCCATCAAGGGGAGGACATTCAGTACTTC.